What follows is one T cell receptor beta chain and its context. Its antigen target is currently unknown. No base qualities exist here, and no much larger clone lies one base off it. Conventional CD4 T cells were sorted as CD4+CD127+ cells. AIRE-deficient patients had APECED syndrome. Sorting of Tconv and Treg cells intended for TCRbeta sequencing was performed on a FACSAria flow cytometer. Sorted cells were collected into 5-ml round-bottom polystyrene tubes, and dry cell pellets were frozen at -80°C before sequencing. Between the V and J ends, shortened by 6 bases and 7 bases respectively, the junction contains 15 bases. CDR1 is given as MNHNS and CDR2 as SASEGT, both from the germline V gene. Including cysteine and phenylalanine, the CDR3 has 13 amino acids. Only CDR3 DNA is held: 39 bases, read in frame from base 1. The entry originates in a study of B cell selection in AIRE deficiency (dated by TCRdb to about 2019). With regard to the full study: A comparison of TCRbeta repertoires of sorted blood CD4+ conventional T cells and regulatory T cells was made between AIRE-deficient patients and healthy controls. The TCR-sequenced cohort comprised roughly 5 AIRE-deficient APECED patients and roughly 5 healthy control donors. Overall study outcomes, separate from this receptor: Shared Treg sequences had shorter CDR3s, reflecting a bias toward rearrangements with few non-templated nucleotide insertions. TCRBV gene usage, CDR3 length and TCR diversity in Tconv and Treg cells from AIRE-deficient patients were found to be similar to those in cells from healthy donors. Among around 4,000 shared Treg TCRbeta sequences, about 31% were found to be shared only among healthy donors and 8.5% to 10% only among patients, suggesting that Treg selection is less efficient in the absence of AIRE. Roughly 31% of the Treg TCRbeta sequences shared among healthy donors were detected in patient Tconv cells, suggesting that Treg-biased clones are diverted into the Tconv compartment. Only TCRbeta chains were sequenced, and about 33% of the Treg sequences shared among healthy donors were also detected in healthy Tconv cells, possibly owing to differing TCRalpha chains.

The immunoSEQ platform was used for TCRbeta chain sequencing. Turning to the authors' computational methods: When conventional T cell repertoires were pooled, 85,000 to 120,000 distinct in-frame TCRbeta sequences were obtained from patients and some 130,000 from healthy donors. Treg TCRbeta sequences found in two or more individuals were defined as public, and these public Treg TCRbeta sequences were then searched for in Tconv repertoires. Differences between groups were assessed using Mann-Whitney U tests with Bonferroni-Dunn correction in GraphPad Prism 7.03. As stored in TCRdb, this immuneACCESS dataset retains in-frame rearrangements with V and J assigned. A fraction of the clones does not appear; measured against another copy, unresolved V genes explain less than half of the discrepancy, and the remainder lacks a known reason. The V and J calls and clone size come from that table; D and trimming were worked out from the DNA. The sample table holds fewer than 25,000 clones, of which 97% were seen once. In total, the top ten clones hold approximately 0.31% of the sample.

The sequence is built from TRBV6-1 and TRBJ1-2; the D gene is possibly TRBD1, with 5 bases matching. This clonotype originated in a human donor with AIRE deficiency. Sequencing was carried out using conventional CD4+ T cells sorted from PBMCs. Here is the DNA: TGTGCCAGCAGCCTCTGGGGCTCCGGTGGCTACACCTTC. Translated, this is CASSLWGSGGYTF.